The clone carrying this TCR beta chain has a count of ten or more. This CDR3 is 15 amino acids long. The V end lost 7 bases, the J end lost 0 bases, and 14 bases lay between the germline ends. CDR1 MNHNS and CDR2 SASEGT come from the germline V gene. The use of genomic DNA as template underpinned the TCR beta VDJ and CDR3 profiling. MiXCR, applied by TCRdb to the reads, yields one record per CDR3 protein. Of around 170,000 distinct CDR3 sequences detected, roughly 63% appear once; the ten largest clones hold 45%. The sample originates from a study of CD8+CD57+ T cells in acquired aplastic anemia. V and J are TRBV6-1 and TRBJ2-3; a possible D gene is TRBD2 (6 bases). Sequencing used sorted CD4+, CD8+, or CD8+CD57+ T cells (not recorded which) from PBMCs. This receptor was obtained from a human donor in good health. CDR3 in DNA: TGTGCCAGCACTGCCCTAGCGCTTAGCACAGATACGCAGTATTTT. Protein sequence: CASTALALSTDTQYF.